The rows below give T cell receptor beta chains drawn from one sample of a study of Ad26.COV2.S vaccination and SARS-CoV-2 variants. Some clones are missing from TCRdb's copy, which holds only in-frame ones; the method was immunoSEQ multiplex PCR. The sample lists over 200,000 clones, roughly 88% occurring once. The material was peripheral blood, obtained in a trial of Ad26.COV2.S vaccine versus placebo. The receptor set was obtained from a person between 18 and 65 years old who received the Ad26.COV2.S COVID-19 vaccine or a placebo. Both conserved end residues are part of each CDR3. The D gene is left open where the match is weak. Not every row has a clone size; where given, it reads once, few, many or a size class.

V: TRBV7-2
J: TRBJ1-3
D: TRBD1
size: NA
DNA: TGTGCCAGCAGCTCGGGACAGAACTCTGGAAACACCATATATTTT
CDR3: CASSSGQNSGNTIYF

V: TRBV18
J: TRBJ1-4
D: NA
size: NA
DNA: TGTGCCAGCTCACCAACAGGGCGGGATGAAAAACTGTTTTTT
CDR3: CASSPTGRDEKLFF

V: TRBV5-1
J: TRBJ2-4
D: NA
size: NA
DNA: TGCGCCAGCAGCTTGGCCGTGGGGGCCGGAAACATTCAGTACTTC
CDR3: CASSLAVGAGNIQYF

V: TRBV3-1/TRBV3-2
J: TRBJ2-3
D: NA
size: NA
DNA: TGTGCCAGCAGCCGATTGGACGTATCTAGCACAGATACGCAGTATTTT
CDR3: CASSRLDVSSTDTQYF

V: TRBV9
J: TRBJ2-1
D: NA
size: NA
DNA: TGTGCCAGCAGCCCTAGGTACAATGAGCAGTTCTTC
CDR3: CASSPRYNEQFF

V: TRBV28
J: TRBJ1-3
D: NA
size: once
DNA: TGTGCCAGCGGGGGCCCCCAGGTTTTCTCTGGAAACACCATATATTTT
CDR3: CASGGPQVFSGNTIYF

V: TRBV6-6
J: TRBJ1-1
D: NA
size: NA
DNA: TGTGCCAGCAGATTACAGGGCATGAACACTGAAGCTTTCTTT
CDR3: CASRLQGMNTEAFF

V: TRBV14
J: TRBJ2-1
D: NA
size: NA
DNA: TGTGCCAGCAGCCAAGATATTCGGCAGGGCTATGAGCAGTTCTTC
CDR3: CASSQDIRQGYEQFF

V: TRBV7-3
J: TRBJ2-2
D: NA
size: NA
DNA: TGTGCCAGCAGCACACACCTAGGGGACACCGGGGAGCTGTTTTTT
CDR3: CASSTHLGDTGELFF

V: TRBV6-6
J: TRBJ2-7
D: NA
size: NA
DNA: TGTGCCAGCAGTTCCGACAAGCGTGGTTACGAGCAGTACTTC
CDR3: CASSSDKRGYEQYF

V: TRBV28
J: TRBJ2-1
D: NA
size: NA
DNA: TGTGCCAGCGGACCTATGAATGAGCAGTTCTTC
CDR3: CASGPMNEQFF

V: TRBV9
J: TRBJ1-3
D: NA
size: NA
DNA: TGTGCCAGCAGCGGGTACCGCCGGGGGCGCGAAAACACCATATATTTT
CDR3: CASSGYRRGRENTIYF

V: TRBV6-2/TRBV6-3
J: TRBJ2-7
D: TRBD2
size: NA
DNA: TGTGCCAGCAGTAATAGCGGGTACGAGCAGTACTTC
CDR3: CASSNSGYEQYF

V: TRBV27
J: TRBJ1-1
D: TRBD1
size: NA
DNA: TGTGCCAGCAGTCCCTGGACAGGAATGAACACTGAAGCTTTCTTT
CDR3: CASSPWTGMNTEAFF

V: TRBV25-1
J: TRBJ2-7
D: NA
size: NA
DNA: TGTGCCAGCAGTGAGCAGTTATCCTACGAGCAGTACTTC
CDR3: CASSEQLSYEQYF

V: TRBV5-1
J: TRBJ2-7
D: TRBD1
size: NA
DNA: TGCGCCAGCACCTCCGGACAGGGTCTAGGCGAGCAGTACTTC
CDR3: CASTSGQGLGEQYF

V: TRBV18
J: TRBJ2-5
D: TRBD1
size: NA
DNA: TGTGCCAGCTCCCGAGGGACAGGGGGGCCGGAGACCCAGTACTTC
CDR3: CASSRGTGGPETQYF

V: TRBV6-5
J: TRBJ1-1
D: NA
size: few
DNA: TGTGCCAGCAGTAAGTCTAAAACAACTGAAGCTTTCTTT
CDR3: CASSKSKTTEAFF

V: TRBV4-3
J: TRBJ2-1
D: NA
size: NA
DNA: TGCGCCAGCAGCCTGTACTACAATGAGCAGTTCTTC
CDR3: CASSLYYNEQFF

V: TRBV28
J: TRBJ1-2
D: NA
size: once
DNA: TGTGCCAGCAGAAGAGGGGGGGACTCTAACTATGGCTACACCTTC
CDR3: CASRRGGDSNYGYTF

V: TRBV6-5
J: TRBJ2-7
D: TRBD1
size: once
DNA: TGTGCCAGCAGGCGTTCGGGACAGGGACCCTACGAGCAGTACTTC
CDR3: CASRRSGQGPYEQYF

V: TRBV28
J: TRBJ1-5
D: NA
size: NA
DNA: TGTGCCAGCATTATGCCCCGCGGGGTCGGCAATCAGCCCCAGCATTTT
CDR3: CASIMPRGVGNQPQHF

V: TRBV7-2
J: TRBJ2-3
D: TRBD1
size: NA
DNA: TGTGCCAGCAGCGCCGGACAGGCCTCCACAGATACGCAGTATTTT
CDR3: CASSAGQASTDTQYF

V: TRBV28
J: TRBJ2-3
D: TRBD2
size: NA
DNA: TGTGCCAGCAAAACTTGGGCGGGAGGTAGCACAGATACGCAGTATTTT
CDR3: CASKTWAGGSTDTQYF

V: TRBV7-6
J: TRBJ1-2
D: NA
size: once
DNA: TGTGCCAGCAGCTTAGGTCAGGGAAACTATGGCTACACCTTC
CDR3: CASSLGQGNYGYTF

V: TRBV7-9
J: TRBJ2-2
D: NA
size: NA
DNA: TGTGCCAGCAGCTTGGACCAGCCCGCGGGCACCGGGGAGCTGTTTTTT
CDR3: CASSLDQPAGTGELFF

V: TRBV6-1
J: TRBJ2-1
D: NA
size: NA
DNA: TGTGCCAGCAGTGACGGACTATCGGGTGAGCAGTTCTTC
CDR3: CASSDGLSGEQFF

V: TRBV28
J: TRBJ2-2
D: NA
size: NA
DNA: TGTGCCAGCAGTATCCAGCGGAACACCGGGGAGCTGTTTTTT
CDR3: CASSIQRNTGELFF

V: TRBV5-1
J: TRBJ2-1
D: TRBD1
size: NA
DNA: TGCGCCAGCAGCTTAGGACAGGGGCACAATGAGCAGTTCTTC
CDR3: CASSLGQGHNEQFF

V: TRBV29-1
J: TRBJ1-5
D: NA
size: NA
DNA: TGCAGCGTAGGAGGCGGTGGGCAGCCCCAGCATTTT
CDR3: CSVGGGGQPQHF

V: TRBV19
J: TRBJ2-3
D: TRBD2
size: NA
DNA: TGTGCCAGTAGTATACAACTAGCGGGGTTAGCAGATACGCAGTATTTT
CDR3: CASSIQLAGLADTQYF

V: TRBV1
J: TRBJ2-2
D: NA
size: few
DNA: TGCACCAGCAGCCCCTCGGTTGGGATATCAGTTACCGGGGAGCTGTTTTTT
CDR3: CTSSPSVGISVTGELFF

V: TRBV7-2
J: TRBJ2-1
D: TRBD2
size: NA
DNA: TGTGCCAGCAGCCCGGGAGCGGGAGTCCGCCCCAATGAGCAGTTCTTC
CDR3: CASSPGAGVRPNEQFF

V: TRBV6-5
J: TRBJ2-7
D: NA
size: NA
DNA: TGTGCCATCTACCACCATTGGGTCACCCACGAGCAGTACTTC
CDR3: CAIYHHWVTHEQYF

V: TRBV14
J: TRBJ1-2
D: NA
size: NA
DNA: TGTGCCAGCAGCCAACTTGGACCAGGGTATGGCTACACCTTC
CDR3: CASSQLGPGYGYTF

V: TRBV7-2
J: TRBJ2-1
D: TRBD1
size: once
DNA: TGTGCCAGCAGCCGGCCTCGTCTGCAGGGGGCAAGTGAGCAGTTCTTC
CDR3: CASSRPRLQGASEQFF

V: TRBV30
J: TRBJ1-5
D: TRBD1
size: NA
DNA: TGTGCCTGGAGTGTACGACAGGGAGGCAATCAGCCCCAGCATTTT
CDR3: CAWSVRQGGNQPQHF

V: TRBV9
J: TRBJ1-2
D: NA
size: NA
DNA: TGTGCCAGCAGCCCATCTGCGGACTATGGCTACACCTTC
CDR3: CASSPSADYGYTF

V: TRBV7-9
J: TRBJ2-7
D: NA
size: NA
DNA: TGTGCCAGCGGAGGGCAAGCACCACCTTACGAGCAGTACTTC
CDR3: CASGGQAPPYEQYF

V: TRBV21-1
J: TRBJ2-7
D: NA
size: NA
DNA: TGTGCCAGCAGAAGGGCGGACAGGCCGGATTGGATAGCGGGATACGAGCAGTACTTC
CDR3: CASRRADRPDWIAGYEQYF

V: TRBV11-3
J: TRBJ1-1
D: NA
size: NA
DNA: TGTGCCAGCAGCTTAGACCGGTCGGCTTCTCAAGCTTTCTTT
CDR3: CASSLDRSASQAFF

V: TRBV3-1/TRBV3-2
J: TRBJ2-7
D: NA
size: NA
DNA: TGTGCCAGCAGCCAAGATTCTGGCAGGGCTCCGTACTTC
CDR3: CASSQDSGRAPYF

V: TRBV7-9
J: TRBJ2-3
D: NA
size: few
DNA: TGTGCCAGCAGCAAACGACCAAGCACAGATACGCAGTATTTT
CDR3: CASSKRPSTDTQYF

V: TRBV5-1
J: TRBJ1-1
D: NA
size: NA
DNA: TGCGCCAGCAGCTTGGAGGGCACCAACACTGAAGCTTTCTTT
CDR3: CASSLEGTNTEAFF

V: TRBV27
J: TRBJ2-7
D: TRBD1
size: NA
DNA: TGTGCCAGCAGTACTGGACAGGGAGTAGAGCAGTACTTC
CDR3: CASSTGQGVEQYF

V: TRBV19
J: TRBJ2-1
D: TRBD1
size: NA
DNA: TGTGCCAGTAGTATCCGAGGAGGGACAGGACACTACAATGAGCAGTTCTTC
CDR3: CASSIRGGTGHYNEQFF

V: TRBV15
J: TRBJ2-5
D: NA
size: NA
DNA: TGTGCCACCAGCAGAGACCCCAGTAGATGGGGAGAGACCCAGTACTTC
CDR3: CATSRDPSRWGETQYF

V: TRBV29-1
J: TRBJ2-5
D: NA
size: NA
DNA: TGCAGCGTGAGGGTGAACCGGGACCCAAAGGGGACCCAGTACTTC
CDR3: CSVRVNRDPKGTQYF

V: TRBV7-9
J: TRBJ2-7
D: NA
size: NA
DNA: TGTGCCAGCAGCCCAGGGAGCAGAATCTACGAGCAGTACTTC
CDR3: CASSPGSRIYEQYF

V: TRBV7-2
J: TRBJ2-1
D: NA
size: NA
DNA: TGTGCCAGCAGCTCGACCCTTAGTGAGCAGTTCTTC
CDR3: CASSSTLSEQFF

V: TRBV6-5
J: TRBJ2-7
D: NA
size: NA
DNA: TGTGCCAGCAGTTACTCTAGGGGCTACTACGAGCAGTACTTC
CDR3: CASSYSRGYYEQYF

V: TRBV10-3
J: TRBJ2-7
D: TRBD2
size: NA
DNA: TGTGCCATCAGTGGACTAGCGGGATCCGGCGAGCAGTACTTC
CDR3: CAISGLAGSGEQYF

V: TRBV28
J: TRBJ2-7
D: TRBD2
size: NA
DNA: TGTGCCAGCAGCTCACCGGGAGGCCGTGACTCCTACGAGCAGTACTTC
CDR3: CASSSPGGRDSYEQYF

V: TRBV2
J: TRBJ1-5
D: TRBD1
size: NA
DNA: TGTGCCAGCAGTCTGGACAGGGGAAACAATCAGCCCCAGCATTTT
CDR3: CASSLDRGNNQPQHF

V: TRBV11-2
J: TRBJ2-2
D: TRBD2
size: NA
DNA: TGTGCCAGCAGCTTAGAGGGCTGGGGACTAGCGGGGGGATTCACCGGGGAGCTGTTTTTT
CDR3: CASSLEGWGLAGGFTGELFF

V: TRBV3-1/TRBV3-2
J: TRBJ1-1
D: NA
size: NA
DNA: TGTGCCAGCAGCCAAGGGACCGGGTTGAACACTGAAGCTTTCTTT
CDR3: CASSQGTGLNTEAFF

V: TRBV7-2
J: TRBJ2-1
D: TRBD2
size: NA
DNA: TGTGCCAGCAGCTCGAACTCCGGGACTAGTCCGTTCTTC
CDR3: CASSSNSGTSPFF

V: TRBV18
J: TRBJ1-6
D: NA
size: few
DNA: TGTGCCAGCTCACCGACAGAGGGGAATTCACCCCTCCACTTT
CDR3: CASSPTEGNSPLHF

V: TRBV19
J: TRBJ2-7
D: TRBD2
size: once
DNA: TGTGCCAGTAGGAGCGGGAGCGGCGCCTACGAGCAGTACTTC
CDR3: CASRSGSGAYEQYF